Listed below are T cell receptor beta chains from one sample, sequenced in a study of PD-1 blockade in classical Hodgkin lymphoma. The method was immunoSEQ multiplex PCR; TCRdb's version includes in-frame clones alone and lacks a portion of them. Of about 20,000 clones in the sample, around 84% were seen once. The sample consisted of CD8+ T cells from blood, taken before the fourth cycle of nivolumab. The receptors here all came from a human donor with classical Hodgkin lymphoma. Both conserved end residues are part of each CDR3. D genes are given only for firm matches. The size of a clone is reported for some rows only, either as once, few or many, or as a class for expanded clones.

size | D | length | J | V | DNA | CDR3
. | TRBD2 | 16 | TRBJ2-1 | TRBV2 | TGTGCCAGCAGTCGGACTAGCGGGGGTCTGAACAATGAGCAGTTCTTC | CASSRTSGGLNNEQFF
. | TRBD2 | 15 | TRBJ2-3 | TRBV9 | TGTGCCAGCAGCGTAGGCGGGGGGGCCTCGGATACGCAGTATTTT | CASSVGGGASDTQYF
. | . | 12 | TRBJ2-1 | TRBV30 | TGTGCCTGGAGTTCCCTAGCCCGCGAGCAGTTCTTC | CAWSSLAREQFF
. | . | 12 | TRBJ1-2 | TRBV5-4 | TGTGCCAGCAGCGGCCAGAACTATGGCTACACCTTC | CASSGQNYGYTF
. | . | 17 | TRBJ1-4 | TRBV18 | TGTGCCAGCTCACCAGGGGTCCTGCAAAGCCTTTATGAAAAACTGTTTTTT | CASSPGVLQSLYEKLFF
once | . | 14 | TRBJ2-7 | TRBV6-1 | TGTGCCACCACAGGGTTCTCGGGCTCCTACGAGCAGTACTTC | CATTGFSGSYEQYF
. | TRBD2 | 16 | TRBJ2-7 | TRBV4-3 | TGCGCCAGCAGCCACGACGTAGGACTAGCCCCCCACGAGCAGTACTTC | CASSHDVGLAPHEQYF
. | . | 13 | TRBJ2-7 | TRBV6-6 | TGTGCCAGCAGCCACGGACACCCCTCCGAGCAGTACTTC | CASSHGHPSEQYF
. | TRBD2 | 20 | TRBJ2-2 | TRBV5-5 | TGTGCCAGCAGTTTTTATCGTATCGGGACTAGCGGATCGAACACCGGGGAGCTGTTTTTT | CASSFYRIGTSGSNTGELFF
once | . | 13 | TRBJ2-3 | TRBV9 | TGTGCCAGCAGCGGAGGGAGCACAGATACGCAGTATTTT | CASSGGSTDTQYF
. | TRBD1 | 15 | TRBJ2-7 | TRBV2 | TGTGCCAGCAGTGATCCCGGACAGGGGGTATACGAGCAGTACTTC | CASSDPGQGVYEQYF
. | TRBD1 | 15 | TRBJ1-1 | TRBV30 | TGTGCCTTATGGGGACAGGGGGCCTTGAACACTGAAGCTTTCTTT | CALWGQGALNTEAFF
once | TRBD1 | 16 | TRBJ1-1 | TRBV5-4 | TGTGCCAGCAGCTTGGACCCCGGGACAGGGAACACTGAAGCTTTCTTT | CASSLDPGTGNTEAFF
. | . | 15 | TRBJ2-7 | TRBV6-1 | TGTGCCAGCAGTCCCCTCGTCGGACAGACCTACGAGCAGTACTTC | CASSPLVGQTYEQYF
. | TRBD1 | 14 | TRBJ2-7 | TRBV4-2 | TGTGCCAGCAGCCAGACAGGGGGGGGCGACGAGCAGTACTTC | CASSQTGGGDEQYF
. | . | 15 | TRBJ1-6 | TRBV6-5 | TGTGCCAGCAGTTACGGAGGCGTGGGTAATTCACCCCTCCACTTT | CASSYGGVGNSPLHF
. | . | 20 | TRBJ2-1 | TRBV29-1 | TGCAGCGCTCGCTATACTTCGGTCTTGGAGGTGCGGGGCTCTTACAATGAGCAGTTCTTC | CSARYTSVLEVRGSYNEQFF
. | . | 14 | TRBJ1-1 | TRBV13 | TGTGCCAGCAGCTTAGACTCAGGGAACACTGAAGCTTTCTTT | CASSLDSGNTEAFF
. | . | 14 | TRBJ1-1 | TRBV7-2 | TGTGCCAGCAGCTCAGTCGGGGTCCGCACTGAAGCTTTCTTT | CASSSVGVRTEAFF
. | . | 16 | TRBJ1-1 | TRBV6-1 | TGTGCCAGCAGTGAAGCTTCGGTATGGGCAGGCACTGAAGCTTTCTTT | CASSEASVWAGTEAFF
. | TRBD2 | 18 | TRBJ2-1 | TRBV5-5 | TGTGCCAGCATCCACGGACTAGCGGCGGAGGTGACGAGCGATGAGCAGTTCTTC | CASIHGLAAEVTSDEQFF
. | . | 14 | TRBJ1-3 | TRBV5-6 | TGTGCCAGCAGCTTGATTAGCTCTGGAAACACCATATATTTT | CASSLISSGNTIYF
. | TRBD1 | 16 | TRBJ2-7 | TRBV7-9 | TGTGCCAGCAGCTCGACCTGGGGACAGGGAGCCTACGAGCAGTACTTC | CASSSTWGQGAYEQYF
few | . | 13 | TRBJ1-1 | TRBV28 | TGTGCCAGCAACCAGATAGGGAACTCTGAAGCTTTCTTT | CASNQIGNSEAFF
. | . | 14 | TRBJ1-2 | TRBV29-1 | TGCAGCGTTGGTGGTGAGGGGACCCTCTATGGCTACACCTTC | CSVGGEGTLYGYTF
. | . | 15 | TRBJ2-5 | TRBV9 | TGTGCCAGCAGCGCCCAGGGGGGTCTAACGGAGACCCAGTACTTC | CASSAQGGLTETQYF
. | . | 14 | TRBJ1-6 | TRBV14 | TGTGCCAGCAGCCGGACAGATGGAGGTTTACCCCTCCACTTT | CASSRTDGGLPLHF
. | TRBD2 | 14 | TRBJ2-7 | TRBV6-5 | TGTGCCAGCAGTTACGCGGGCGGGGGCTACGAGCAGTACTTC | CASSYAGGGYEQYF
. | TRBD2 | 15 | TRBJ2-1 | TRBV4-1 | TGCGCCAGCAGCCCAGGGGCTAGCGGGGGAGATGAGCAGTTCTTC | CASSPGASGGDEQFF
once | . | 14 | TRBJ1-1 | TRBV27 | TGTGCCAGCAGTTTTGGCAGTACAAACACTGAAGCTTTCTTT | CASSFGSTNTEAFF
once | . | 15 | TRBJ1-1 | TRBV19 | TGTGCCAGTAGTCTAAGACAGGACGGGTACACTGAAGCTTTCTTT | CASSLRQDGYTEAFF
. | TRBD1 | 13 | TRBJ1-2 | TRBV2 | TGTGCCAGCCCTGGACAGGGGGCTTATGGCTACACCTTC | CASPGQGAYGYTF
. | TRBD2 | 15 | TRBJ2-7 | TRBV2 | TGTGCCAGCACAGGGGAGGCTAGCGGGGTGTACGAGCAGTACTTC | CASTGEASGVYEQYF
. | . | 13 | TRBJ1-2 | TRBV6-5 | TGTGCCAGCAGTTATGTGCCGGGGCATGGCTACACCTTC | CASSYVPGHGYTF
. | . | 16 | TRBJ2-1 | TRBV7-8 | TGTGCCAGCAGCTTACCCCCTCCGGTAGCGGCTAATGAGCAGTTCTTC | CASSLPPPVAANEQFF
. | . | 14 | TRBJ2-7 | TRBV30 | TGTGCGGGGGAAGTCCGACAGAGCTCCTACGAGCAGTACTTC | CAGEVRQSSYEQYF
. | . | 13 | TRBJ1-2 | TRBV12-5 | TGTGCTAGTGGCCTGGGACAACCCTATGGCTACACCTTC | CASGLGQPYGYTF
. | TRBD2 | 18 | TRBJ2-3 | TRBV7-8 | TGTGCCAGCAGCTTAGCCAAACTAGCGGGGGGCGGGACAGATACGCAGTATTTT | CASSLAKLAGGGTDTQYF
few | TRBD1 | 12 | TRBJ2-7 | TRBV29-1 | TGCAGCGTGGGACAGGGAATGTACGAGCAGTACTTC | CSVGQGMYEQYF
. | . | 14 | TRBJ2-3 | TRBV2 | TGTGCCAGCAGTGAATGGCCAAAGGACACCTCCCGATATTTT | CASSEWPKDTSRYF
. | . | 17 | TRBJ1-5 | TRBV19 | TGTGCCAGTACCGAGACAGGTTCCCGCTTTAGCAATCAGCCCCAGCATTTT | CASTETGSRFSNQPQHF
. | TRBD1 | 13 | TRBJ1-1 | TRBV19 | TGTGCCAGTAGTATCGGGACAGCCACTGAAGCTTTCTTT | CASSIGTATEAFF